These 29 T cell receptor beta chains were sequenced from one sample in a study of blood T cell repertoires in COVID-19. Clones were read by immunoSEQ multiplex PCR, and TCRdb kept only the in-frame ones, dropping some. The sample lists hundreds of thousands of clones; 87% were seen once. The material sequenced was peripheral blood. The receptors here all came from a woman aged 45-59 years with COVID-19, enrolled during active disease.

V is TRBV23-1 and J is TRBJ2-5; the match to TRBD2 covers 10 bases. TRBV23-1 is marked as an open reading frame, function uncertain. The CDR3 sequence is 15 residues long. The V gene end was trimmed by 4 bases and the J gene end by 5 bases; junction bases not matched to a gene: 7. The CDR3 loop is CASSPVAGGGETQYF. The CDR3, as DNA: TGCGCCAGCAGTCCGGTAGCGGGAGGTGGGGAGACCCAGTACTTC.

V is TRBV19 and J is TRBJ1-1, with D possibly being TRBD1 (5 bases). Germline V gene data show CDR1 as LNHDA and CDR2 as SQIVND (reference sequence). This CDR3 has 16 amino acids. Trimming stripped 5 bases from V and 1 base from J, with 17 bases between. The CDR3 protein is CASSSRGRFGNTEAFF. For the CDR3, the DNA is TGTGCCAGTAGTTCCCGGGGGAGATTTGGGAACACTGAAGCTTTCTTT.

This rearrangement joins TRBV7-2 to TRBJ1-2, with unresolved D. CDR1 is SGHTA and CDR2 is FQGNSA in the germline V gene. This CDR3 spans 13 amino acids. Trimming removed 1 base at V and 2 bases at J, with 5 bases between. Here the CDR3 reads CASSLGRNYGYTF. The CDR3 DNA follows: TGTGCCAGCAGCTTAGGTCGGAACTATGGCTACACCTTC.

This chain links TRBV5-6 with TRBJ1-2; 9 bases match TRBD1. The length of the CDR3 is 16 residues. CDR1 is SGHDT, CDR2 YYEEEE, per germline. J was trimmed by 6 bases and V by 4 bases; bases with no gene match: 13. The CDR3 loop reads CASSPLTPGQGHGYTF. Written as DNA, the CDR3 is TGTGCCAGCAGCCCCCTCACGCCGGGACAGGGCCATGGCTACACCTTC.

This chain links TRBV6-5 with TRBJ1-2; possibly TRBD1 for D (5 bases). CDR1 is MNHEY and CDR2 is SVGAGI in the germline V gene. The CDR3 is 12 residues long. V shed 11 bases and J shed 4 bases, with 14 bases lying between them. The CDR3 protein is CASRRGTYGYTF. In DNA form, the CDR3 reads TGTGCCTCCCGGCGGGGCACCTATGGCTACACCTTC.

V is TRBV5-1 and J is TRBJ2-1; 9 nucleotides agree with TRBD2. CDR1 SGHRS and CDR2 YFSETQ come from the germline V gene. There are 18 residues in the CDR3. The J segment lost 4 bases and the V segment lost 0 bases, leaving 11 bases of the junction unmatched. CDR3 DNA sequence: TGCGCCAGCAGCTTGGGGTTAGCGGGAGTCCGGGAATACAATGAGCAGTTCTTC. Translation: CASSLGLAGVREYNEQFF.

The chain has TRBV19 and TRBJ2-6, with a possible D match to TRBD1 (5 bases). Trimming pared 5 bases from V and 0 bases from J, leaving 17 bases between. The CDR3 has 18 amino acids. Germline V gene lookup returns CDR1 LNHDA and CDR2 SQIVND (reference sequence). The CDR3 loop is CASSPGRQSSSGANVLTF. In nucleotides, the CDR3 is TGTGCCAGTAGTCCAGGTCGACAGTCGAGCTCTGGGGCCAACGTCCTGACTTTC.

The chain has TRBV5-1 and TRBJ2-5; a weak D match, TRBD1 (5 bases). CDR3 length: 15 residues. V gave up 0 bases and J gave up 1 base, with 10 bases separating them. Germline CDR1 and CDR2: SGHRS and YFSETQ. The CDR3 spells CASSLGGDSQETQYF. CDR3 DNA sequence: TGCGCCAGCAGCTTGGGGGGCGACAGCCAAGAGACCCAGTACTTC.

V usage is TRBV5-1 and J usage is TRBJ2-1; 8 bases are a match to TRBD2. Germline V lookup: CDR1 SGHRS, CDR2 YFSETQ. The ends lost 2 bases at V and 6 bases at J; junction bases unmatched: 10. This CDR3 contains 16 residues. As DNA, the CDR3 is TGCGCCAGCAGCTTCGGGTTCGGGACTAGTGTCAATGAGCAGTTCTTC. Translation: CASSFGFGTSVNEQFF.

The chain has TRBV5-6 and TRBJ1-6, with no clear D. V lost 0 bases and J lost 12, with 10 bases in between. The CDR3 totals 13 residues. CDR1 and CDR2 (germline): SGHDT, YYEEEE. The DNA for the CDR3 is TGTGCCAGCAGCTTGGATCGCGGCGAACCCCTCCACTTT. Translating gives CASSLDRGEPLHF.

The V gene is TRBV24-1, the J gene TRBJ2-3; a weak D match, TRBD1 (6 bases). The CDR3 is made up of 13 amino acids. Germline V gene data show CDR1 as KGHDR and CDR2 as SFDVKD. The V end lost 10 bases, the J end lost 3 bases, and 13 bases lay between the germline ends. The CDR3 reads CATAVGGTDTQYF. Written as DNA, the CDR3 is TGTGCCACGGCAGTAGGGGGAACAGATACGCAGTATTTT.

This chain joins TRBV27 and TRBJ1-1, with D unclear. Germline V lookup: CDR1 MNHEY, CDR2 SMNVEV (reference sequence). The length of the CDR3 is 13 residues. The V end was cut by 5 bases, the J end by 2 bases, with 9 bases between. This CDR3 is CASSRGGNTEAFF. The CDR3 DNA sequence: TGTGCCAGCAGTCGGGGTGGCAACACTGAAGCTTTCTTT.

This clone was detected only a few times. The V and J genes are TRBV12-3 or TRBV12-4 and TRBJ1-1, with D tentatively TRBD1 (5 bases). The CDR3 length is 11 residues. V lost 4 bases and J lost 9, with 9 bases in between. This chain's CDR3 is CASSSQGKAFF. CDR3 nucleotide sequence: TGTGCCAGCAGTTCTCAGGGAAAAGCTTTCTTT.

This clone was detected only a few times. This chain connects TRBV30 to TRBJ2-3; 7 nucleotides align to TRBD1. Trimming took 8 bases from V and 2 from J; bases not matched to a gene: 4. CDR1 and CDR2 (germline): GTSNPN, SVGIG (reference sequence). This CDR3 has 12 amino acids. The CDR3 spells CAHDRDTDTQYF. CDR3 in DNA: TGTGCCCACGACAGGGACACAGATACGCAGTATTTT.

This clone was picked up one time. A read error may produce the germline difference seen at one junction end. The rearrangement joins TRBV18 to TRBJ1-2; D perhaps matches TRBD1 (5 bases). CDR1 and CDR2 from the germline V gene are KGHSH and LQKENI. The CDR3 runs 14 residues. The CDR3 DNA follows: TGTGCCAGCTCACCCCCCGAAGGCCGACAGCACCTCGCCTTC. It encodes CASSPPEGRQHLAF.

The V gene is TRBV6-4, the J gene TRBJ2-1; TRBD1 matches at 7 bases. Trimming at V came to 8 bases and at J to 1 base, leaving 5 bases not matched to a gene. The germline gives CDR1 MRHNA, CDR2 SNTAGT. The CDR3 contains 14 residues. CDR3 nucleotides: TGTGCCAGCGGGTGGGGACAGTCCTACAATGAGCAGTTCTTC. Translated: CASGWGQSYNEQFF.

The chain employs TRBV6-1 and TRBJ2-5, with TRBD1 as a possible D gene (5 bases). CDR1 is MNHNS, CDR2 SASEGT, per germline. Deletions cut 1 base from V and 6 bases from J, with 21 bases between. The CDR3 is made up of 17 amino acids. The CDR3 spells CASSEGDAGFRGKTQYF. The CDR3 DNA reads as TGTGCCAGCAGTGAAGGGGATGCTGGGTTTAGGGGCAAGACCCAGTACTTC.

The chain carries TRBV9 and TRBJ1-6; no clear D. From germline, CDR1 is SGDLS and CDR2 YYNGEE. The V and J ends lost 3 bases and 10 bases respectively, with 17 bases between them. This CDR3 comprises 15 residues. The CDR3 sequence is CASSDGGMGYSPLHF. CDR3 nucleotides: TGTGCCAGCAGCGATGGAGGGATGGGTTACTCACCCCTCCACTTT.

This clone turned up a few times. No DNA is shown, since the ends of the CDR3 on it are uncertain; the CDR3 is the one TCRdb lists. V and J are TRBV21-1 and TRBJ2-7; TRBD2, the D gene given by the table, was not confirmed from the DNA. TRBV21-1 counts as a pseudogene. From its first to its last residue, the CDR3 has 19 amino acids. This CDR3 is CASSKTLARFGSGNYEQYF.

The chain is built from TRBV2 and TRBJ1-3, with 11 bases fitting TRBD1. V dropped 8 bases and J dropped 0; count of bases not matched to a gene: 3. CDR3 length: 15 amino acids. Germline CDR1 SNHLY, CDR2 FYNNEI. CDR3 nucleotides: TGTGCCAGCGGGACAGGGGGTTACTCTGGAAACACCATATATTTT. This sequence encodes CASGTGGYSGNTIYF.

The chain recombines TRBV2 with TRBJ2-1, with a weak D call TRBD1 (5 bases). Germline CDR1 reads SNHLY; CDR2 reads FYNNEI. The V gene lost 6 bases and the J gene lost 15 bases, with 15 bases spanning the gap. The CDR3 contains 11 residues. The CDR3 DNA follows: TGTGCCAGCAGGGCTATAGGGGCAGGGTTCTTC. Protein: CASRAIGAGFF.

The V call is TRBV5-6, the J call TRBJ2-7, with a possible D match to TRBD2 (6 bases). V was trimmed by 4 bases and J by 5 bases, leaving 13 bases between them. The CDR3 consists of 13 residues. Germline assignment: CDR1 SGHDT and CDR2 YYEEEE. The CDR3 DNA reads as TGTGCCAGCAGCATGGACTATGTCCACGAGCAGTACTTC. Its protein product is CASSMDYVHEQYF.

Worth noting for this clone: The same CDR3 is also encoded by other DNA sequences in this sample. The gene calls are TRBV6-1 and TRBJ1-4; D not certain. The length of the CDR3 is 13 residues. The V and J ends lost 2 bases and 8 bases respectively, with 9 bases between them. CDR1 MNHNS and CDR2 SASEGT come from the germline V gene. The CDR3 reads CASSERGVEKLFF. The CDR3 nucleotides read TGTGCCAGCAGTGAACGGGGAGTGGAAAAACTGTTTTTT.

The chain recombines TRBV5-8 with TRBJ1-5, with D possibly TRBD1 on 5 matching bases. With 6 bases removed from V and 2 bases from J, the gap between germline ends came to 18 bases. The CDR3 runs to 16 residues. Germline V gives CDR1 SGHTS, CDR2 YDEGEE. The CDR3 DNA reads TGTGCCAGCATCGGACATATAGGTTCGGGCAATCAGCCCCAGCATTTT. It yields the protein CASIGHIGSGNQPQHF.

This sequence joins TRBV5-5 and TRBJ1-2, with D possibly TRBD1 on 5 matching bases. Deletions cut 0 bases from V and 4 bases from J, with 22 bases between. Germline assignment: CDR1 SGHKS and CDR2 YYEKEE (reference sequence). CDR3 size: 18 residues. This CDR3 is CASSLGRISPLQGYGYTF. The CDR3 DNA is TGTGCCAGCAGCTTGGGAAGGATCTCCCCCCTTCAGGGCTATGGCTACACCTTC.

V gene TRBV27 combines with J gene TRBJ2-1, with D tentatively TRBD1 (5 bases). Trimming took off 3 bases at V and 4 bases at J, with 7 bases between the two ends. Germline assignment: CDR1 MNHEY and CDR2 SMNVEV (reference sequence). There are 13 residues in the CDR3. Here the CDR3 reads CASSLTDYNEQFF. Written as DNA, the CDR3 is TGTGCCAGCAGTTTGACAGATTACAATGAGCAGTTCTTC.

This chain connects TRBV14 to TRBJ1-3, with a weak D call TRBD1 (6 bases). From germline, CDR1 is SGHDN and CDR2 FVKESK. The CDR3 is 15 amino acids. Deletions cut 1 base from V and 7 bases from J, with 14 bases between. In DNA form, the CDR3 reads TGTGCCAGCAGCCAAGTCGGGGGGGCGCGGAACACCATATATTTT. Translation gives CASSQVGGARNTIYF.

CDR3 region: CASRGTGQTEAFF. Written as DNA, the CDR3 is TGTGCCAGCAGAGGGACAGGGCAAACTGAAGCTTTCTTT. This chain connects TRBV12-3 or TRBV12-4 to TRBJ1-1; 9 positions match TRBD1. V shed 6 bases, J shed 5 bases, and the junction held 4 bases outside the gene matches. The CDR3 is made up of 13 amino acids.

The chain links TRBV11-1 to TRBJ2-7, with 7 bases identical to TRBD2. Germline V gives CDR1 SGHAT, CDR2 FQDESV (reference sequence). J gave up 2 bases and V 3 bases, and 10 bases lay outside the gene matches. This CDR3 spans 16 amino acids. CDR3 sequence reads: CASSLVPSGTPYEQYF. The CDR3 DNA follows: TGTGCCAGCAGCTTGGTCCCCAGCGGGACCCCCTACGAGCAGTACTTC.